A single TCR beta chain is shown here with its context. It has no known antigen specificity. Nothing much larger sits one base from this clone, and base qualities are not available. These data come from a study of T-cell reconstitution after alpha-beta-depleted transplantation in children listed by TCRdb under 2016. Turning to the overall study: T-cell immune reconstitution after TCRalphabeta/CD19-depleted allogeneic hematopoietic cell transplantation in children was quantitatively tracked in the study by means of TCR repertoire profiling.

On the study overall, not on this receptor specifically: In some patients, the high TCRbeta diversity seen at day 60 was put down to recipient T cells and intrathymic progenitors that had survived conditioning. The apparently early alphabetaT-cell count recovery about two months after transplant was reportedly dependent on only several hundred rapidly expanded clones derived from non-depleted graft cells. Over the following months the frequencies of hyperexpanded clones went down, and after one year T-cell counts and TCRbeta diversity were mostly credited to newly produced T cells.

Explained via the paper, the treatment or condition label denotes: allogeneic hematopoietic cell transplantation with graft depleted of TCRalphabeta T cells and CD19 B cells. Transplant recipients were children who received TCRalphabeta/CD19-depleted allogeneic hematopoietic cell grafts. CDR1 and CDR2, per the germline V gene (reference sequence), are DFQATT and SNEGSKA. The V end loses 6 bases and the J end loses 0 bases, and a stretch of 12 bases separates them. Taken from cysteine to phenylalanine, the CDR3 has 13 residues. Solely the CDR3 DNA is kept, with 39 bases framed from the first base. The library was obtained by PCR. The sequencer listed for this sample is Illumina HiSeq 2500. To normalize quantification of the TCRbeta repertoire, the TCR libraries were built with molecular barcoding that relied on unique molecular identifiers. TCRdb redid the processing of the public reads, applying fastp at Q25 and MiXCR, and retained in-frame beta chains. Rows are unified per CDR3 protein, each entry keeping the most common DNA and genes. This sample is represented by under 250,000 distinct CDR3 sequences; roughly a quarter of them were singletons. Of the sample, more than 4.5% falls within the top ten clones.

The source was PBMCs, mostly from graft donor cells, collected 360 days after TCRalphabeta/CD19-depleted stem cell transplant. This chain is built from TRBV20-1 and TRBJ2-7; the D gene is perhaps TRBD1, on 6 matching bases. The clonotype was recovered from a female patient aged 2 to 10 who had a stem cell transplant for congenital amegakaryocytic thrombocytopenia, so the T cells may come from the graft donor. The DNA is TGCAGTGCGGGGACAAATCACTCCTACGAGCAGTACTTC. This sequence encodes CSAGTNHSYEQYF.